Sequencing of this TCR beta chain was carried out in a study of cytomegalovirus exposure and HLA in healthy donors. Researchers ran the PCR with 60 Vbeta and 13 Jbeta primers. Here immunoSEQ multiplex PCR was the method, and the copy in TCRdb shows in-frame clones only, minus some. The sample yields about 85,000 clones, over 70% seen once. General study results and limits: The authors assumed roughly uniform sequencing depth across donors for presence/absence analyses.

Trimming at V came to 2 bases and at J to 7 bases, leaving 9 bases not matched to a gene. Germline assignment: CDR1 SGHTA and CDR2 FQGNSA. This CDR3 is 16 amino acids long. This clone was observed a handful of times. Antigen unknown. The clonotype comes from a man aged 50 to 59 in good health and CMV-seropositive. V usage is TRBV7-2 and J usage is TRBJ2-1, with 9 nucleotides matching TRBD2. Sequencing was carried out using PBMCs. The CDR3 protein is CASSLFGGRAKNEQFF. Written as DNA, the CDR3 is TGTGCCAGCAGCTTATTTGGCGGGAGGGCCAAAAATGAGCAGTTCTTC.